The 5 T cell receptor beta chains given below trace back to one sample, sequenced in a study of blood T cell repertoires in COVID-19. Using immunoSEQ multiplex PCR, the repertoire was profiled, and TCRdb retains in-frame clones only, with some absent. Of around 82,000 clones listed, 90% are singletons. What was sequenced was peripheral blood. The source of these receptors is a human donor in a cohort sampled during active COVID-19.

This chain joins TRBV9 and TRBJ1-5; D not certain. CDR1 SGDLS and CDR2 YYNGEE come from the germline V gene. Trimming pared 0 bases from V and 4 bases from J, leaving 8 bases between. CDR3 length equals 14 residues. The CDR3 coding sequence is TGTGCCAGCAGCGTAGGAGGGATTAATCAGCCCCAGCATTTT. Protein: CASSVGGINQPQHF.

This rearrangement joins TRBV21-1 to TRBJ2-3; TRBD2 is the table's D call and was not checked against the DNA. TRBV21-1 constitutes a pseudogene. The CDR3 is made up of 18 amino acids. The DNA for the CDR3 is TGTGCCAGCAGCAAAGAGGAGGGGCCCAAGCTCTTCACAGATACGCAGTATTTT. Its translation: CASSKEEGPKLFTDTQYF.

The genes are TRBV5-1 and TRBJ2-7; 9 nucleotides line up with TRBD1. From germline, CDR1 is SGHRS and CDR2 YFSETQ. The CDR3 totals 15 residues. Trimming at V came to 2 bases and at J to 3 bases, leaving 6 bases not matched to a gene. The CDR3 region has the DNA TGCGCCAGCAGCTTCGGGACAGGGCATGGCTACGAGCAGTACTTC. Translating gives CASSFGTGHGYEQYF.

The sample holds one count of this clone. The CDR3 sequence: CASSEGGGRGAGYNEQFF. The DNA of the CDR3 is TGTGCCAGCAGTGAAGGTGGAGGGCGGGGGGCCGGTTACAATGAGCAGTTCTTC. The J gene is TRBJ2-1, the V gene TRBV6-1, with 8 bases lining up with TRBD2. Germline V gene data show CDR1 as MNHNS and CDR2 as SASEGT. Trimming removed 1 base from V and 4 bases from J; junction bases left unmatched: 12. This CDR3 comprises 18 residues.

The chain uses TRBV6-1 and TRBJ2-7; 8 nucleotides align to TRBD2. The CDR3 sequence is 16 residues long. The V gene's germline CDR1 is MNHNS and CDR2 SASEGT. The ends lost 0 bases at V and 7 bases at J; junction bases unmatched: 11. CDR3 nucleotides: TGTGCCAGCAGTGAAGCGCTGGGACTAGGGACGGGGGAGCAGTACTTC. Encoded protein: CASSEALGLGTGEQYF.